Below are 5 T cell receptor beta chains sequenced from a single sample in a study of T cells in Graves' hyperthyroidism and ophthalmopathy. TCR beta CDR3 sequences were amplified from RNA transcripts. The HTBI primer set was used in a first-round RT-PCR of the TCR CDR3. Using its own MiXCR run on the multiplex PCR reads, TCRdb lists one record per CDR3 protein. The repertoire consists of about 300,000 distinct CDR3 sequences, with roughly 20% occurring once and the leading ten covering approximately 35%. Sequenced sample: blood. The receptors shown here come from a man aged 50 to 60 with Graves' ophthalmopathy.

Of note for this clonotype: An end of the junction does not agree with germline; a read error may underlie this. J is TRBJ2-3 and V is TRBV5-6; D is possibly TRBD2 (7 bases). This CDR3 has 15 amino acids. The V gene's germline CDR1 is SGHDT and CDR2 YYEEEE. CDR3 nucleotide sequence: TGTGCCAGCAGTTTAAGGGGGTCTAGCGGAGATACGCGGTATTTT. Its protein is CASSLRGSSGDTRYF.

V is TRBV7-9 and J is TRBJ2-2, with TRBD1 matching over 9 bases. V lost 4 bases to trimming and J lost 6 bases; unmatched junction nucleotides: 6. This CDR3 is 15 amino acids long. Per the germline V gene, CDR1 is SEHNR and CDR2 is FQNEAQ (reference sequence). The CDR3 reads CASSSGTGSAGELFF. The CDR3 region has the DNA TGTGCCAGCAGCTCCGGGACAGGGAGCGCCGGGGAGCTGTTTTTT.

Details on this clonotype: Possible read error: a much larger clone is one base away. The J gene is TRBJ2-7, the V gene TRBV2, with D perhaps TRBD1 (5 bases). The CDR3 extends over 12 amino acids. Germline V gene sequence: CDR1 SNHLY, CDR2 FYNNEI. The CDR3 loop is CASSGPNYEQHF. In DNA form, the CDR3 reads TGTGCCAGCTCAGGGCCAAACTACGAGCAGCACTTC.

This clonotype was recorded at least ten times. The CDR3 here is CASSLTSLPRQGAKQPQHF. The CDR3 coding sequence is TGTGCCAGCAGCTTAACGAGCCTACCTAGACAGGGGGCGAAGCAGCCCCAGCATTTT. The chain carries TRBV7-3 and TRBJ1-5, with TRBD1 identical over 10 bases. Germline lookup yields CDR1 SGHTA and CDR2 FQGTGA. V gave up 0 bases and J gave up 7 bases; unmatched junction bases: 15. The CDR3 is 19 residues long.

This clonotype was seen many times. The chain is built from TRBV12-3 or TRBV12-4 and TRBJ2-7, with 8 nucleotides matching TRBD1. The CDR3 has 14 amino acids. V shed 5 bases and J 2 bases; nucleotides not matched to a gene: 5. CDR3 amino acids: CASSRRQGTYEQYF. The DNA for the CDR3 is TGTGCCAGCAGTAGGCGACAGGGGACCTACGAGCAGTACTTC.